One T cell receptor (beta chain) is described in this entry. Its antigen is unidentified. The data were produced by immunoSEQ multiplex PCR, yet TCRdb's version contains in-frame clones alone and is incomplete. This table has around 25,000 clones, around nine tenths appearing once. The data were taken from a study of T cells in localized non-small cell lung cancer. In germline, CDR1 is LNHDA, CDR2 SQIVND (reference sequence). The CDR3 runs to 15 residues. Germline trimming cut 4 bases from V and 5 bases from J; bases unmatched to any gene: 8. Overall study results and limits: It was uninvolved adjacent lung that showed the highest T cell clonality, exceeding tumor. Investigators sequenced only a single tumor region, leaving heterogeneity possible. A denser population of T cells in blood accompanied longer overall survival. In adjacent lung appeared a median around 62 of the top 100 tumor clones.

V usage is TRBV19 and J usage is TRBJ1-1; TRBD1 aligns across 9 bases. Sequencing used peripheral blood, obtained before any cancer treatment. The receptor's source is a woman aged 40-69 years with stage I lung adenocarcinoma. The CDR3, as DNA: TGTGCCAGTAGTAGAGAGACAGGGGGGCCAACTGAAGCTTTCTTT. Amino acids: CASSRETGGPTEAFF.